This TCR beta chain came from a study of technical replicates of blood from a few donors. Some clones are missing from TCRdb's copy, which holds only in-frame ones; the method was immunoSEQ multiplex PCR. The sample carries 80,000 to 100,000 clones, 95% recorded once. This CDR3 comprises 16 residues. V shed 5 bases, J shed 4 bases, and the junction held 10 bases outside the gene matches. Germline V CDR1 and CDR2: SGHRS, YFSETQ. The TCR was taken from a human donor in good health. The genes are TRBV5-1 and TRBJ1-5, with TRBD1 matching 9 bases. The specimen was T cells isolated from PBMCs. CDR3 bases: TGCGCCAGCAGTCCCAGCCCGGGACAGGGTAATCAGCCCCAGCATTTT. Translation gives CASSPSPGQGNQPQHF.